This is a list of T cell receptor beta chains from one sample in a study of blood T cell repertoires in COVID-19. This table comes from immunoSEQ multiplex PCR, and its TCRdb copy is limited to in-frame clones, with some not included. The table has about 200,000 clones, 80% to 85% seen once. The material sequenced was PBMCs or T cells enriched from blood (not recorded which). Receptors were obtained from a woman in her 50s with acute COVID-19. CDR3s include the opening cysteine and the closing phenylalanine or tryptophan. D genes are given only for firm matches. Size is omitted from some rows. Given values are once, few, many or a class for expanded clones.

18	.	.	TRBV5-5	TRBJ2-1	CASSLEGRQGIFYNEQFF	TGTGCCAGCAGCTTGGAGGGGCGGCAGGGGATTTTTTACAATGAGCAGTTCTTC
15	TRBD2	.	TRBV4-2	TRBJ2-3	CASSPSSGSTDTQYF	TGTGCCAGCAGCCCAAGTAGCGGGAGCACAGATACGCAGTATTTT
13	.	.	TRBV29-1	TRBJ2-5	CSVVEGAGETQYF	TGCAGCGTTGTGGAGGGGGCCGGGGAGACCCAGTACTTC
17	.	.	TRBV21-1	TRBJ2-5	CASTLPMGGGPGETQYF	TGTGCCAGCACCCTACCGATGGGGGGAGGGCCTGGAGAGACCCAGTACTTC
15	.	.	TRBV9	TRBJ2-2	CASSVAQGWTGELFF	TGTGCCAGCAGCGTAGCACAGGGATGGACCGGGGAGCTGTTTTTT
14	.	once	TRBV18	TRBJ1-6	CASSPRPGESPLHF	TGTGCCAGCTCACCACGGCCAGGGGAATCACCCCTCCACTTT
15	TRBD2	.	TRBV4-2	TRBJ2-2	CASSQGREYTGELFF	TGTGCCAGCAGCCAAGGGCGGGAGTATACCGGGGAGCTGTTTTTT
12	.	.	TRBV11-2	TRBJ2-5	CASSPRGETQYF	TGTGCCAGCAGCCCCCGGGGAGAGACCCAGTACTTC
15	.	few	TRBV5-1	TRBJ2-3	CASTRVGGRTDTQYF	TGCGCCAGCACGAGGGTAGGGGGTCGGACAGATACGCAGTATTTT
15	.	.	TRBV5-6	TRBJ2-1	CASSPGQVSYNEQFF	TGTGCCAGCAGCCCTGGCCAGGTTTCCTACAATGAGCAGTTCTTC
15	TRBD1	.	TRBV7-9	TRBJ2-7	CASSLALTGVYEQYF	TGTGCCAGCAGCTTAGCCTTAACAGGGGTCTACGAGCAGTACTTC
16	TRBD2	.	TRBV12-5	TRBJ2-5	CASGTGLAGGRETQYF	TGTGCTAGTGGAACGGGACTAGCGGGGGGGCGAGAGACCCAGTACTTC
16	TRBD1	few	TRBV14	TRBJ1-4	CASSPYDRVLNEKLFF	TGTGCCAGCAGCCCCTACGACAGGGTTCTAAATGAAAAACTGTTTTTT
15	TRBD2	.	TRBV4-3	TRBJ2-1	CASSQPAGASNEQFF	TGCGCCAGCAGCCAACCAGCGGGGGCTAGTAATGAGCAGTTCTTC
17	TRBD2	.	TRBV6-2/TRBV6-3	TRBJ2-7	CASSYSTSGSPAYEQYF	TGTGCCAGCAGTTACTCGACTAGCGGGAGCCCTGCCTACGAGCAGTACTTC
11	.	few	TRBV6-2/TRBV6-3	TRBJ1-2	CASSYRYGYTF	TGTGCCAGCAGTTACCGCTATGGCTACACCTTC